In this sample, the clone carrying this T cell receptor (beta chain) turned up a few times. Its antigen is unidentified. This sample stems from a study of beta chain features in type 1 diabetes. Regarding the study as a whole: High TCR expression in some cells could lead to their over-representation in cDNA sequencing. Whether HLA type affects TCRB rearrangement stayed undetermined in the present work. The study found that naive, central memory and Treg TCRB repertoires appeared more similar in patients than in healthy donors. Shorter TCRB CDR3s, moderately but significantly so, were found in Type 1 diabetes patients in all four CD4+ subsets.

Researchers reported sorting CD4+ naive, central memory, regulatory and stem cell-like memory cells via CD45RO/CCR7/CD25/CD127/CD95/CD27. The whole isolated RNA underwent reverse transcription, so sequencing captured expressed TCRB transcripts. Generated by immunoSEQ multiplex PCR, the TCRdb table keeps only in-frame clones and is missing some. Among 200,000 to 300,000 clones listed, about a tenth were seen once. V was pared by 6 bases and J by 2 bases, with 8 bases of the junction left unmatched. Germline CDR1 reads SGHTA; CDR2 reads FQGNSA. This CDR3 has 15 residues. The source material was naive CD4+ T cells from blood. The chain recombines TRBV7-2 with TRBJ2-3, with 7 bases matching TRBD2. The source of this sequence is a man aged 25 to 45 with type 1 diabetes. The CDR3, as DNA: TGTGCCAGCAGGAGAGCGGGGCTCTTCACAGATACGCAGTATTTT. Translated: CASRRAGLFTDTQYF.